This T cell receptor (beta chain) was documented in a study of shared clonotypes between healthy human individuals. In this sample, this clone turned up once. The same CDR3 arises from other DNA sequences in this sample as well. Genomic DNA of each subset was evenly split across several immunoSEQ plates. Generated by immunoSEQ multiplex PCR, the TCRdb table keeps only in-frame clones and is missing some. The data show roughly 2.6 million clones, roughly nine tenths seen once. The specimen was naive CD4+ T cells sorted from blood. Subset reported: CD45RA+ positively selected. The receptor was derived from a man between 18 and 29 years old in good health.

CDR3 DNA: TGTGCCAGCACGCGGACAGTGAACACTGAAGCTTTCTTT. Translation gives CASTRTVNTEAFF. V is TRBV6-5 and J is TRBJ1-1; weak D call: TRBD1 (6 bases). Germline CDR1 and CDR2: MNHEY and SVGAGI. Trimming pared 7 bases from V and 0 bases from J, leaving 9 bases between. The CDR3 has 13 residues.